This paragraph reports one T cell receptor (beta chain). Its specificity is not known. Amplification targeted TCR beta CDR3 regions from RNA transcripts. The study used the HTBI primer set for a first-round RT-PCR of the TCR CDR3. A single record per CDR3 protein comes from TCRdb applying MiXCR to the multiplex PCR reads. Of roughly 700,000 distinct CDR3 sequences in the sample, 30% to 40% are singletons; the top ten hold roughly 30%. In germline, CDR1 is SNHLY, CDR2 FYNNEI. V shed 1 base and J 6 bases; nucleotides not matched to a gene: 7. The length of the CDR3 is 17 residues. The sample comes from a study of T cells in Graves' hyperthyroidism and ophthalmopathy. Study conclusions and caveats: Most thyroid clonotypes expanded above 0.001 were also detected in blood.

V usage is TRBV2 and J usage is TRBJ1-4, with 11 bases matching TRBD1. This TCR came from a woman aged 40 to 50 with Graves' hyperthyroidism. What was sequenced was blood. The CDR3 is CASSEVAGTGGDEKLFF. CDR3 DNA sequence: TGTGCCAGCAGTGAAGTCGCCGGGACAGGGGGGGATGAAAAACTGTTTTTT.